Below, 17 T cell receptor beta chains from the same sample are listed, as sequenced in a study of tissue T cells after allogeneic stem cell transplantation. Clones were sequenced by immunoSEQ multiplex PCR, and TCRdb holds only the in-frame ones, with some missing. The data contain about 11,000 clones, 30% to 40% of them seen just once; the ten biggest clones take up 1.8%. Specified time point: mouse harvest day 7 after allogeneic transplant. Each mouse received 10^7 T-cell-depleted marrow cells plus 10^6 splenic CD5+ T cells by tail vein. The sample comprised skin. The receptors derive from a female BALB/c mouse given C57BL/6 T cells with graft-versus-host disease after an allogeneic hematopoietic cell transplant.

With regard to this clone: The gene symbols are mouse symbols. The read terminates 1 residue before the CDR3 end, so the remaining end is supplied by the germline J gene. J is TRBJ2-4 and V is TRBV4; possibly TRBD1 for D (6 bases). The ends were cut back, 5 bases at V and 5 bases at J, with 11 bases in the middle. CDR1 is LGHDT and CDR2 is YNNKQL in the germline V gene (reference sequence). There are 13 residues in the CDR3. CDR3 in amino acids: CASSTGTPNTLYF. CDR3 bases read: TGTGCCAGCAGCACCGGGACACCAAACACCTTGTAC. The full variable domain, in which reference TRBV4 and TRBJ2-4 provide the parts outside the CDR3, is ETAVFQTPNYHVTQVGNEVSFNCKQTLGHDTMYWYKQDSKKLLKIMFSYNNKQLIVNETVPRRFSPQSSDKAHLNLRIKSVEPEDSAVYLCASSTGTPNTLYFGAGTRLSVL.

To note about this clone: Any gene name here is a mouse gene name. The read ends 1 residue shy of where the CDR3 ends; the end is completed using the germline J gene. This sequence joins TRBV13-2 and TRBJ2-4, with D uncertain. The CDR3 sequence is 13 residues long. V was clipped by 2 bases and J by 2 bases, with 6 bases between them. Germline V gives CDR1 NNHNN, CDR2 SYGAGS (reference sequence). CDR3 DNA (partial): TGTGCCAGCGGTGACGACAATCAAAACACCTTGTAC. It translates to CASGDDNQNTLY. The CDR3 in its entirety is CASGDDNQNTLYF.

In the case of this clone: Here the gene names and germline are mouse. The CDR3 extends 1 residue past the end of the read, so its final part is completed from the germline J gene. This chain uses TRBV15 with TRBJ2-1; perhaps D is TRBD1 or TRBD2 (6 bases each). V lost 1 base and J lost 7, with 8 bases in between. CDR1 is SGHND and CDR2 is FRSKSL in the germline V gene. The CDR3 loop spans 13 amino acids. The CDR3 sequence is CASSLGGRAEQFF. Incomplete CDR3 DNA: TGTGCCAGCAGTTTAGGGGGGCGAGCTGAGCAGTTC.

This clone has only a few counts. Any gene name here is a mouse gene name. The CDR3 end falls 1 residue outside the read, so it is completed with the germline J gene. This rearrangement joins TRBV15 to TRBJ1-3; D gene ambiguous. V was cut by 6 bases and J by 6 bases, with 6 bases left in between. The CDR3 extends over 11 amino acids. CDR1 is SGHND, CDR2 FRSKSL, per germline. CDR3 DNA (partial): TGTGCCAGCAGCCCCCTAAATACGCTCTAT. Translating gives CASSPLNTLY. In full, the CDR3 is CASSPLNTLYF.

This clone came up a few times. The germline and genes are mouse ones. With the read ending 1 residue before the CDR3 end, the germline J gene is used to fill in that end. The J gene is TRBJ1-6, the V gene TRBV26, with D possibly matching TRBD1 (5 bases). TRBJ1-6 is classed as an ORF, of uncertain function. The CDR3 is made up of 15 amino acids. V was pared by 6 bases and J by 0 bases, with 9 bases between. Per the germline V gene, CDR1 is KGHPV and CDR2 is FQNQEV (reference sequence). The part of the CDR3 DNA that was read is TGTGCCAGCAGCCGGACACTTTCCTATAATTCGCCCCTCTAC. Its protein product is CASSRTLSYNSPLY. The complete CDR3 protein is CASSRTLSYNSPLYF.

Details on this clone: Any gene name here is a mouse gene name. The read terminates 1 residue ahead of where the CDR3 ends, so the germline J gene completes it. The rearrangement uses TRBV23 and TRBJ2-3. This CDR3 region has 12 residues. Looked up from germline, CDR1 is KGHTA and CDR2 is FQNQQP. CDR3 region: CSSRYSAETLYF. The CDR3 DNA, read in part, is TGCTCCAGCAGATACAGTGCAGAAACGCTGTAT. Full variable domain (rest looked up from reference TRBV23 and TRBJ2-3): DAAVTQKPRYLIKMKGQEAEMKCIPEKGHTAVFWYQQKQSKELKFLIYFQNQQPLDQIDMVKERFSAVCPSSSLCSLGIRTCEAEDSALYLCSSRYSAETLYFGSGTRLTVL.

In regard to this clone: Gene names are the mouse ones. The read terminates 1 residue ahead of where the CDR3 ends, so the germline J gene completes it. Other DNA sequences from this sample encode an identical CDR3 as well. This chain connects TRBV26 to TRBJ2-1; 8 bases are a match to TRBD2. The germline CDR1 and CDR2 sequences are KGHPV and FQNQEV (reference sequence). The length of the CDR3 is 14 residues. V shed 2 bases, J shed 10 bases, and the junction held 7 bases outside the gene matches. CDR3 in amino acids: CASSLGGAGAEQFF. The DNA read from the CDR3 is TGTGCCAGCAGTCTGGGGGGGGCCGGGGCCGAGCAGTTC.

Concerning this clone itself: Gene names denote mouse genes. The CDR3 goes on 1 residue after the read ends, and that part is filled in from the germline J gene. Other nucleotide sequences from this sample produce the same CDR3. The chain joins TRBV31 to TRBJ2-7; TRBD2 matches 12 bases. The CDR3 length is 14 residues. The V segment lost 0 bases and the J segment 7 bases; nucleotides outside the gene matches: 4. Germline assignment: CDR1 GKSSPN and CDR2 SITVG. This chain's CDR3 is CAWSLTGGAREQYF. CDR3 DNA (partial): TGTGCCTGGAGTCTGACTGGGGGGGCGCGGGAACAGTAC.

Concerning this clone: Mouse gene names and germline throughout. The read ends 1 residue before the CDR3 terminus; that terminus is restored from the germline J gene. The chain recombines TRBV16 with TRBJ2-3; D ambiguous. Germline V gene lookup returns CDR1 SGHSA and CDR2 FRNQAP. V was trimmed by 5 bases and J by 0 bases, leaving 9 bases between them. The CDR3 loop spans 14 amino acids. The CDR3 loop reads CASSPWSSAETLYF. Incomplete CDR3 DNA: TGTGCAAGCAGCCCGTGGTCCAGTGCAGAAACGCTGTAT. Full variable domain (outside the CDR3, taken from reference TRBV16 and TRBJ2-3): NAGVIQTPRHKVTGKGQEATLWCEPISGHSAVFWYRQTIVQGLEFLTYFRNQAPIDDSGMPKERFSAQMPNQSHSTLKIQSTQPQDSAVYLCASSPWSSAETLYFGSGTRLTVL.

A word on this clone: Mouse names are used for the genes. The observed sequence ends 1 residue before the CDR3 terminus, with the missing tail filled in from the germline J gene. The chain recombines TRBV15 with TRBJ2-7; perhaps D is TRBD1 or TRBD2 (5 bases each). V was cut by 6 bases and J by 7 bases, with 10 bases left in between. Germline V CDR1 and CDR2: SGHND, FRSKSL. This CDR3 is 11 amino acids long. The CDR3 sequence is CASRLRDEQYF. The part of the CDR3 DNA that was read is TGTGCCAGCAGGTTACGGGACGAACAGTAC. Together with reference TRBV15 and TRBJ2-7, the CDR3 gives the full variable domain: DAGVTQTPRHEVAEKGQTIILKCEPVSGHNDLFWYRQTKIQGLELLSYFRSKSLMEDGGAFKDRFKAEMLNSSFSTLKIQPTEPKDSAVYLCASRLRDEQYFGPGTRLTVL.

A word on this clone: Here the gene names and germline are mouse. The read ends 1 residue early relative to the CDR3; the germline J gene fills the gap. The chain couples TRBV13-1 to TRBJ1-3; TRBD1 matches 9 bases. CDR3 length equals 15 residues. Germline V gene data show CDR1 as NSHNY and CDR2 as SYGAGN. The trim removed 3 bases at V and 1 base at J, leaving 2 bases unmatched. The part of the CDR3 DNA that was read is TGTGCCAGCAGTGTCGGGACAGGGTCTGGAAATACGCTCTAT. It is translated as CASSVGTGSGNTLY. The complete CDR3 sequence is CASSVGTGSGNTLYF.

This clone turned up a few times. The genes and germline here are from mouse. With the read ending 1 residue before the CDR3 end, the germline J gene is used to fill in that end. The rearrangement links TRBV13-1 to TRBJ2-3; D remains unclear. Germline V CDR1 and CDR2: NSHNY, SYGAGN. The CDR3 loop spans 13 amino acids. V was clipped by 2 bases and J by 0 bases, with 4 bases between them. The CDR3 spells CASSEQSAETLYF. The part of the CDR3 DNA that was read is TGTGCCAGCAGTGAACAGAGTGCAGAAACGCTGTAT.

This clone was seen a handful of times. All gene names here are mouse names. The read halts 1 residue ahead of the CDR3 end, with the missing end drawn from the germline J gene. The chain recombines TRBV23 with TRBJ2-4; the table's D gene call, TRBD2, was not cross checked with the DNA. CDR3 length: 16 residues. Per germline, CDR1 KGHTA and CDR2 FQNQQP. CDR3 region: CSSSQFGGPGQNTLYF. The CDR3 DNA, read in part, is TGCTCCAGCAGTCAATTCGGGGGGCCGGGTCAAAACACCTTGTAC.

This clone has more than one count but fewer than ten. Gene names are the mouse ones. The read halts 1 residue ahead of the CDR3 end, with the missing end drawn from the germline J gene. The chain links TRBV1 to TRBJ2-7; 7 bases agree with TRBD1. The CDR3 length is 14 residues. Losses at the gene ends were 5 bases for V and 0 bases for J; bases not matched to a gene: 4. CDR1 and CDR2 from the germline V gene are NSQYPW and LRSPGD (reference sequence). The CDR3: CTCSSRGSSYEQYF. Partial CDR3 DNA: TGCACCTGCAGTTCCAGGGGGAGCTCCTATGAACAGTAC.

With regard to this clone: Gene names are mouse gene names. The part of the CDR3 DNA that was read is TGTGCCAGCAGTCTGTATGGGGTGAACACAGAAGTCTTC. Amino acid sequence: CASSLYGVNTEVF. The full CDR3 is CASSLYGVNTEVFF. The genes are TRBV26 and TRBJ1-1; D gene ambiguous. The read ends 1 residue before the CDR3 terminus; that terminus is restored from the germline J gene. Trimming removed 1 base at V and 1 base at J, with 7 bases between. Germline CDR1 and CDR2: KGHPV and FQNQEV (reference sequence). This CDR3 region has 14 residues.

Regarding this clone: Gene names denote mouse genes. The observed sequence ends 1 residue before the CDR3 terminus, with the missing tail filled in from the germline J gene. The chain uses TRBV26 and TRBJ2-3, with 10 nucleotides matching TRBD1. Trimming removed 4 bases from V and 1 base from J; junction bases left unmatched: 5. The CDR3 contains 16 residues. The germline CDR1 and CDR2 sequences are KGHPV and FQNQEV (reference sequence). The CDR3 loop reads CASSPDRGRGAETLYF. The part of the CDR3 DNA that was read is TGTGCCAGCAGTCCAGACAGGGGGCGGGGTGCAGAAACGCTGTAT.

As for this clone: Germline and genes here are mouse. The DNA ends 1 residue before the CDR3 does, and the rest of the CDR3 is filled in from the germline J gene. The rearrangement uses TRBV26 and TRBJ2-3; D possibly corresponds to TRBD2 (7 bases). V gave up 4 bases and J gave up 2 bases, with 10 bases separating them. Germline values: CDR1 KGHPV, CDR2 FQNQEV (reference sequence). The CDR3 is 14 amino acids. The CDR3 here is CASSQGGVAETLYF. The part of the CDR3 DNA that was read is TGTGCCAGCAGTCAGGGGGGCGTTGCAGAAACGCTGTAT.